This record covers a single T cell receptor (beta chain). What it binds is not known. This entry belongs to a study of brain T cells in children with intractable seizures. The assay was immunoSEQ multiplex PCR, and TCRdb's table has in-frame clones only and misses some. This table has roughly 80,000 clones, more than 85% appearing once. The sequenced cases were selected for having the highest brain T cell transcript signatures. General observations from the study: Only CDR3 sequence similarity suggested viral specificity, without known HCMV serostatus. Clones missing pre-surgery may reflect undersampling of that blood sample.

CDR3 length: 12 residues. The V gene lost 2 bases and the J gene lost 5 bases, with 8 bases spanning the gap. CDR1 GTSNPN and CDR2 SVGIG come from the germline V gene (reference sequence). The sequence came from a boy under two years old with tuberous sclerosis and intractable seizures. The rearrangement joins TRBV30 to TRBJ2-3; D is unclear. The sample consisted of peripheral blood, taken at surgery. CDR3 protein: CAWSRVGDTQYF. Here the CDR3 DNA reads TGTGCCTGGAGTAGGGTGGGAGATACGCAGTATTTT. Full variable domain (remainder filled in from reference TRBV30 and TRBJ2-3): SQTIHQWPATLVQPVGSPLSLECTVEGTSNPNLYWYRQAAGRGLQLLFYSVGIGQISSEVPQNLSASRPQDRQFILSSKKLLLSDSGFYLCAWSRVGDTQYFGPGTRLTVL.